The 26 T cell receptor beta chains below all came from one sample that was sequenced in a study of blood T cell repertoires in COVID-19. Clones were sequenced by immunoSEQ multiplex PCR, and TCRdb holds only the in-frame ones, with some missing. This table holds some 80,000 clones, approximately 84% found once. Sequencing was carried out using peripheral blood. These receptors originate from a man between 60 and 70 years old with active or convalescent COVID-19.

CDR3 DNA: TGTGCCAGCAGTCTAAATGAAAAACTGTTTTTT. As protein: CASSLNEKLFF. The gene calls are TRBV6-6 and TRBJ1-4; D gene uncertain. Germline CDR1 MNHNY, CDR2 SVGAGI (reference sequence). The CDR3 is made up of 11 amino acids. Trimming took off 5 bases at V and 5 bases at J, with 3 bases between the two ends.

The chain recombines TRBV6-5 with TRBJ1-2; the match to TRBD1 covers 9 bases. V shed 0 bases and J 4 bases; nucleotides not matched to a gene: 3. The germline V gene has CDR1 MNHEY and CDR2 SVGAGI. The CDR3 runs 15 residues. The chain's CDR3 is CASSYSDRGIYGYTF. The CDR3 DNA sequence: TGTGCCAGCAGTTACTCGGACAGGGGAATCTATGGCTACACCTTC.

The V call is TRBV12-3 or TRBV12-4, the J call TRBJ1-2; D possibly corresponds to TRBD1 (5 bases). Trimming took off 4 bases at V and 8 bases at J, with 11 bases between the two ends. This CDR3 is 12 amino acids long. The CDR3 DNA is TGTGCCAGCAGTTCGGGGGACCGGGGCTACACCTTC. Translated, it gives CASSSGDRGYTF.

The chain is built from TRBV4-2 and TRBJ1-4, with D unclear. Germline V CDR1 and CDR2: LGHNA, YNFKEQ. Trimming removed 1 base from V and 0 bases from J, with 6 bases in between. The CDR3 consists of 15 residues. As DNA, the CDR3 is TGTGCCAGCAGCCAAGCCGGGGCAACTAATGAAAAACTGTTTTTT. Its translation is CASSQAGATNEKLFF.

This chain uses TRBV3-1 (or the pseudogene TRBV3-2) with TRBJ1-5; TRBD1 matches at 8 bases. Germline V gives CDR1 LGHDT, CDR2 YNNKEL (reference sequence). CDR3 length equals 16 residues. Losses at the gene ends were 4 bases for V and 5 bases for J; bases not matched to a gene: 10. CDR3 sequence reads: CASSPSGGTMDQPQHF. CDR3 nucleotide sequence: TGTGCCAGCAGCCCGTCAGGGGGCACGATGGATCAGCCCCAGCATTTT.

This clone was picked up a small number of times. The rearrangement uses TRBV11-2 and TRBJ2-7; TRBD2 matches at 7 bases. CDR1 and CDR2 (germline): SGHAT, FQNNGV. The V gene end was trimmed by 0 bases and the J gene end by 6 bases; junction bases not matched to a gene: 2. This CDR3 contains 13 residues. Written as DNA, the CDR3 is TGTGCCAGCAGCTTAGAAGTAGCGGGCGAGCAGTACTTC. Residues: CASSLEVAGEQYF.

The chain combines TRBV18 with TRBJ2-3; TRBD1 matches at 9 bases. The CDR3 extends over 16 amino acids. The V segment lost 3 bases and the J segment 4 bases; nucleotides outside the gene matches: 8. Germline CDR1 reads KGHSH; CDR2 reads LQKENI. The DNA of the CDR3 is TGTGCCAGCTCACCGGGGACAGGGAATGTTGCAGATACGCAGTATTTT. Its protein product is CASSPGTGNVADTQYF.

CDR3 residues: CASSLDRGLGELFF. In DNA form, the CDR3 reads TGTGCCAGCAGCCTAGACAGGGGGCTCGGGGAGCTGTTTTTT. This chain links TRBV14 with TRBJ2-2; 10 nucleotides agree with TRBD1. Germline V CDR1 and CDR2: SGHDN, FVKESK. Germline trimming cut 4 bases from V and 7 bases from J; bases unmatched to any gene: 3. The CDR3 is 14 amino acids.

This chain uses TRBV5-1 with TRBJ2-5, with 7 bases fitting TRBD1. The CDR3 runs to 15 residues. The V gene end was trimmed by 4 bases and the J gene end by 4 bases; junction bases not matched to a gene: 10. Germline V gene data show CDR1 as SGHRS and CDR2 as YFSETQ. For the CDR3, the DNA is TGCGCCAGCAGCGTGACAGGGTCTTCGGGAGAGACCCAGTACTTC. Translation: CASSVTGSSGETQYF.

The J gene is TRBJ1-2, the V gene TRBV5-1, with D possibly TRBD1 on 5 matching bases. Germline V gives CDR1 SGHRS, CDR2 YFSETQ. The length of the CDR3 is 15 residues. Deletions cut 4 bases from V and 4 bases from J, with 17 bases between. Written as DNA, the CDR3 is TGCGCCAGCAGCAGCGCGGGGGGAGCAATCTATGGCTACACCTTC. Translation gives CASSSAGGAIYGYTF.

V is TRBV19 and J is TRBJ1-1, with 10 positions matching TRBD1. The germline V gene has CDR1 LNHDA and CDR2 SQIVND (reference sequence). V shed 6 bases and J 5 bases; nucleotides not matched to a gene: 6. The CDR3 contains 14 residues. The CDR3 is CASSQGQGYTEAFF. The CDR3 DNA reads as TGTGCCAGTAGCCAGGGACAGGGGTATACTGAAGCTTTCTTT.

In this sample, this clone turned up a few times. The CDR3: CASSRRSGLAGGVNEQFF. The CDR3 DNA reads TGTGCCAGCAGCAGGCGATCGGGACTAGCGGGGGGTGTCAATGAGCAGTTCTTC. This rearrangement joins TRBV11-2 to TRBJ2-1, with 15 bases matching TRBD2. With V trimmed by 5 bases and J by 6 bases, 11 bases remained unmatched. The CDR3 is 18 residues long. The V gene's germline CDR1 is SGHAT and CDR2 FQNNGV.

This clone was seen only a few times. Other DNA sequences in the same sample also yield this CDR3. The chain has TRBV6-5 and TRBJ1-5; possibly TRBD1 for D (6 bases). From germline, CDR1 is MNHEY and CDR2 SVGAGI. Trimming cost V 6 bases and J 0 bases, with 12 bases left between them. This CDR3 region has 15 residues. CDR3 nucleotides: TGTGCCAGCAGCTTACAGGGAAATAGCAATCAGCCCCAGCATTTT. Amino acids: CASSLQGNSNQPQHF.

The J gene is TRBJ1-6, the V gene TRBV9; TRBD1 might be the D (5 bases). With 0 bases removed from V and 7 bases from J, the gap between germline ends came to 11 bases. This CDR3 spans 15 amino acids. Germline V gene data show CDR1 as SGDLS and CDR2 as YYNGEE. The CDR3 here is CASSVGGGRNSPLHF. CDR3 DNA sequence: TGTGCCAGCAGCGTAGGGGGGGGAAGGAATTCACCCCTCCACTTT.

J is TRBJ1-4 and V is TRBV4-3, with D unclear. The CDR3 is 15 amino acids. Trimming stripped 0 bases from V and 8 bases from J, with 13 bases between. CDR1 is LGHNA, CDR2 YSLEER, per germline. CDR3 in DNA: TGCGCCAGCAGCCAAGATCGCGGGGTCGGGGAAAAACTGTTTTTT. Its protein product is CASSQDRGVGEKLFF.

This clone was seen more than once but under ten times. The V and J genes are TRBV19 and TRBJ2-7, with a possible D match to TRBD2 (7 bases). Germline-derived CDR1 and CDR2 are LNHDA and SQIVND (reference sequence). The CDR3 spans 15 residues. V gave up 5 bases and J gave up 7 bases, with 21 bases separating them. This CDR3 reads CASSPGGTLLREQYF. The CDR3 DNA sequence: TGTGCCAGTAGTCCCGGGGGGACACTACTCCGGGAGCAGTACTTC.

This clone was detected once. CDR3 in amino acids: CASSLSQTISNSPLHF. CDR3 bases: TGTGCCAGCAGCTTAAGCCAGACAATTTCGAATTCACCCCTCCACTTT. The chain couples TRBV7-9 to TRBJ1-6, with D unclear. The V gene lost 2 bases and the J gene lost 7 bases, with 15 bases spanning the gap. This CDR3 comprises 16 residues. Germline V CDR1 and CDR2: SEHNR, FQNEAQ (reference sequence).

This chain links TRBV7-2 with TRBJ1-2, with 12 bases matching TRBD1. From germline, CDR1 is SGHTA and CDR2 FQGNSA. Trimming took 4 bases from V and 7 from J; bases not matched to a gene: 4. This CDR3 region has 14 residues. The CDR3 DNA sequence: TGTGCCAGCAGCTCGGGACAGGGGGCGAGTGGCTACACCTTC. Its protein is CASSSGQGASGYTF.

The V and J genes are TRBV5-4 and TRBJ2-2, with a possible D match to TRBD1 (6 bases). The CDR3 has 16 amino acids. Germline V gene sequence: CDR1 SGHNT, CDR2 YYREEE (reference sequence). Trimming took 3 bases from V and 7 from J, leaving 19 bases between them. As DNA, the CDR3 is TGTGCCAGCAGCTCCCCTACACAGGGATTTAACGGGGAGCTGTTTTTT. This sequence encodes CASSSPTQGFNGELFF.

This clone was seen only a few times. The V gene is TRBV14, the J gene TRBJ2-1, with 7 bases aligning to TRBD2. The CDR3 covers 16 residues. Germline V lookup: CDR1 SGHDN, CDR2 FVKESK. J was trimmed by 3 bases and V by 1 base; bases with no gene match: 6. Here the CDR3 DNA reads TGTGCCAGCAGCCAAGGGTCGGGGGGAAACTACAATGAGCAGTTCTTC. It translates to CASSQGSGGNYNEQFF.

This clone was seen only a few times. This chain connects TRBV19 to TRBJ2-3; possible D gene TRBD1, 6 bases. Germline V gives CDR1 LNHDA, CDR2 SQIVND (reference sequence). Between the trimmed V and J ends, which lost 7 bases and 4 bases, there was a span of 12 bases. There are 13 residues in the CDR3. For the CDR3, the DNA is TGTGCCAGTATTCAGCAGGGGTCAGATACGCAGTATTTT. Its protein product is CASIQQGSDTQYF.

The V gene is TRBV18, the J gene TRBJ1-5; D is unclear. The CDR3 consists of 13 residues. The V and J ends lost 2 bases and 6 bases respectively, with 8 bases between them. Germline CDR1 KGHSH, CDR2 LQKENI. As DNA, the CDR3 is TGTGCCAGCTCACCAGGGCACAGTCAGCCCCAGCATTTT. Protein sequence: CASSPGHSQPQHF.

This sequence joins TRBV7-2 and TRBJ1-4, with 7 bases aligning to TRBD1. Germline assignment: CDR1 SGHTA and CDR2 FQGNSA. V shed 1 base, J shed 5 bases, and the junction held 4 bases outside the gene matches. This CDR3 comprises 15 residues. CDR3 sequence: CASSLVKQGNEKLFF. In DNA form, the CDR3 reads TGTGCCAGCAGCTTAGTTAAACAGGGGAATGAAAAACTGTTTTTT.

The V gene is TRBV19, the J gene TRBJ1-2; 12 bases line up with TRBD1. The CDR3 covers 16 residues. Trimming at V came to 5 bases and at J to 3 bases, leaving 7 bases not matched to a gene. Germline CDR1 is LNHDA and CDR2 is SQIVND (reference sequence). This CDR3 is CASSPQGQGAYYGYTF. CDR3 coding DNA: TGTGCCAGTAGTCCCCAGGGACAGGGGGCTTACTATGGCTACACCTTC. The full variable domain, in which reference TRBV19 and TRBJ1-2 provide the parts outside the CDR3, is DGGITQSPKYLFRKEGQNVTLSCEQNLNHDAMYWYRQDPGQGLRLIYYSQIVNDFQKGDIAEGYSVSREKKESFPLTVTSAQKNPTAFYLCASSPQGQGAYYGYTFGSGTRLTVV.

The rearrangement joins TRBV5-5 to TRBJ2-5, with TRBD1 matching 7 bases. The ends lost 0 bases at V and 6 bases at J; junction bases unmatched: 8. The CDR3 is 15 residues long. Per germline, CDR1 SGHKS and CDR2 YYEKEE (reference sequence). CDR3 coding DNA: TGTGCCAGCAGCTTGGGACAGGGAGTAAGACAGACCCAGTACTTC. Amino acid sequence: CASSLGQGVRQTQYF.

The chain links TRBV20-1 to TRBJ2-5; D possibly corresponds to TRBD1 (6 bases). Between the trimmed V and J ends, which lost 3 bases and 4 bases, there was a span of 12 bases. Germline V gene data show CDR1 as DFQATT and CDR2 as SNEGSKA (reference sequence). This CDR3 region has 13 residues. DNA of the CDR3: TGCAGTGCTAGTCTAGGGGGTGGAGAGACCCAGTACTTC. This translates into CSASLGGGETQYF.